This TCR beta chain was captured by sequencing in a study of CD8+CD57+ T cells in acquired aplastic anemia. Profiles of TCR beta VDJ and CDR3 were generated from a genomic DNA template. TCRdb fed the reads into MiXCR, producing one record per CDR3 protein. The sample has under 350,000 distinct CDR3 sequences, around three fifths seen once; the top ten hold less than 10%. The CDR3 length is 17 residues. Germline V lookup: CDR1 DFQATT, CDR2 SNEGSKA (reference sequence). Trimming removed 3 bases from V and 1 base from J; junction bases left unmatched: 11. The sequence came from a human donor with severe aplastic anemia or a healthy control (not recorded which). The chain recombines TRBV20-1 with TRBJ2-7, with 11 positions matching TRBD2. The sample taken for sequencing was sorted CD4+, CD8+, or CD8+CD57+ T cells (not recorded which) from PBMCs. CDR3 DNA: TGCAGTGCTAGTGTAACTAGCGGGGGAACGGGTTCCTACGAGCAGTACTTC. Encoded protein: CSASVTSGGTGSYEQYF.